The rows below give T cell receptor beta chains drawn from one sample of a study of blood T cells in healthy people across ages. TCRdb redid the calling of the 5' RACE reads with MiXCR, one entry per CDR3 protein. This sample has under 1,100,000 distinct CDR3 sequences; 20% to 25% occur once, and the top ten carry around 0.7%. These data also formed part of another study, on T cells of mothers and their children.

Specimen: blood. Receptors were obtained from a girl aged 2 to 10 in good health. Each CDR3 is given with its conserved first and last residue. Each record gives: CDR3 DNA, CDR3 protein, V gene, D gene, clone size, J gene. D genes are given only for firm matches. Clone size is shown for a subset of rows, as once, few, many or a class of expanded clone.

DNA: TGTGCCAGCAGTGAGTCCCGACAGAGACTGTTTTTT
CDR3: CASSESRQRLFF
V: TRBV25-1
D: NA
size: few
J: TRBJ1-4

DNA: TGCAGCGTTTTTGGGGCGGGCACTGAAGCTTTCTTT
CDR3: CSVFGAGTEAFF
V: TRBV29-1
D: NA
size: NA
J: TRBJ1-1

DNA: TGCAGTGCCGCAGCCCAGGGGGCCAATTCACCCCTCCACTTT
CDR3: CSAAAQGANSPLHF
V: TRBV20-1
D: TRBD1
size: NA
J: TRBJ1-6

DNA: TGCAGTGCTCCGCCCTTGGGACTGCGGGCCTACAATGAGCAGTTCTTC
CDR3: CSAPPLGLRAYNEQFF
V: TRBV20-1
D: NA
size: NA
J: TRBJ2-1

DNA: TGCGCCAGCAGCTGGGGGACAGAGAATCAGCCCCAGCATTTT
CDR3: CASSWGTENQPQHF
V: TRBV5-1
D: TRBD1
size: few
J: TRBJ1-5

DNA: TGTGCCAGCTCGGCAGGGTCGGGCTACACCTTC
CDR3: CASSAGSGYTF
V: TRBV6-5
D: NA
size: NA
J: TRBJ1-2

DNA: TGTGCCAGCAGCGTTCTAGCGGGAGGATTTCAAGAGACCCAGTACTTC
CDR3: CASSVLAGGFQETQYF
V: TRBV9
D: TRBD2
size: NA
J: TRBJ2-5

DNA: TGTGCCACCAGCCCGGGTGGCAGCGGTCACAATGAGCAGTTCTTC
CDR3: CATSPGGSGHNEQFF
V: TRBV24-1
D: NA
size: few
J: TRBJ2-1

DNA: TGCAGCATCTGGGGACAGGGGAAGGGAGAGACCCAGTACTTC
CDR3: CSIWGQGKGETQYF
V: TRBV29-1
D: TRBD1
size: few
J: TRBJ2-5

DNA: TGTGCCAGCAGCCGGGAGAGGGACAGTACTGAAGCTTTCTTT
CDR3: CASSRERDSTEAFF
V: TRBV7-9
D: TRBD1
size: NA
J: TRBJ1-1

DNA: TGCGCCAGCAGTCAGCACAAAGACCTTAAGGGACTCCTAGCCTACGAGCAGTACTTC
CDR3: CASSQHKDLKGLLAYEQYF
V: TRBV5-1
D: NA
size: few
J: TRBJ2-7

DNA: TGTGCCAGCAGCCACCGACAGCTACCCAAAAACATTCAGTCCTTC
CDR3: CASSHRQLPKNIQSF
V: TRBV6-2/TRBV6-3
D: NA
size: NA
J: TRBJ2-4

DNA: TGTGCCAGCAGCGAGGGCAGGCTAGGGGGCAAAAACATTCAGTACTTC
CDR3: CASSEGRLGGKNIQYF
V: TRBV6-1
D: NA
size: NA
J: TRBJ2-4

DNA: TGCAGCGTTGAGGGACAGGGCGAGCAGTACTTC
CDR3: CSVEGQGEQYF
V: TRBV29-1
D: TRBD1
size: few
J: TRBJ2-7

DNA: TGTGCCCGCAGCTTAGGTCCGAACCTAGCCAAAAACATTCAGTACTTC
CDR3: CARSLGPNLAKNIQYF
V: TRBV7-9
D: NA
size: few
J: TRBJ2-4

DNA: TGTGCCAGCAGCTACAGGGGGTTGGATGAGACCCAGTACTTC
CDR3: CASSYRGLDETQYF
V: TRBV27
D: TRBD1
size: few
J: TRBJ2-5

DNA: TGTGCCATCAGTGAGTCTAGGACTAGCGGAGATACGCAGTATTTT
CDR3: CAISESRTSGDTQYF
V: TRBV10-3
D: TRBD2
size: NA
J: TRBJ2-3

DNA: TGTGCCAGCAGCTTACGGGCAGGGTTCACAGATACGCAGTATTTT
CDR3: CASSLRAGFTDTQYF
V: TRBV7-2
D: NA
size: NA
J: TRBJ2-3

DNA: TGTGCCAGCAGCTTGACAGTGGGCACAGATACGCAGTATTTT
CDR3: CASSLTVGTDTQYF
V: TRBV7-2
D: NA
size: NA
J: TRBJ2-3

DNA: TGTGCCAGCAGTAATAGCGGGGGGTACACAGATACGCAGTATTTT
CDR3: CASSNSGGYTDTQYF
V: TRBV27
D: TRBD2
size: NA
J: TRBJ2-3

DNA: TGTGCCAGCAGTTTTATGGGAATCCTGTTTTTT
CDR3: CASSFMGILFF
V: TRBV12-3/TRBV12-4
D: NA
size: NA
J: TRBJ1-4

DNA: TGTGCCAGCACCGAGGGGCAGGGGATGGAGACCCAGTACTTC
CDR3: CASTEGQGMETQYF
V: TRBV2
D: NA
size: NA
J: TRBJ2-5

DNA: TGTGCCAGCAGCTCTTACCCCCGGGGCTTATCCTACAATGAGCAGTTCTTC
CDR3: CASSSYPRGLSYNEQFF
V: TRBV11-2
D: NA
size: few
J: TRBJ2-1

DNA: TGTGCCAGCAGCCCTGACAGCCGAAATGAAAAACTGTTTTTT
CDR3: CASSPDSRNEKLFF
V: TRBV27
D: NA
size: few
J: TRBJ1-4

DNA: TGTGCCAGCAGCTCCGCCTTGACTAGCGCCGGGGAGCTGTTTTTT
CDR3: CASSSALTSAGELFF
V: TRBV7-2
D: TRBD2
size: NA
J: TRBJ2-2

DNA: TGTGCCAGCAGCTTAACGACCCTTGGGACCCAGTACTTC
CDR3: CASSLTTLGTQYF
V: TRBV7-3
D: NA
size: NA
J: TRBJ2-5

DNA: TGTGCCAGCAGTAGGTTCGGGTGGGGAGACACTGAAGCTTTCTTT
CDR3: CASSRFGWGDTEAFF
V: TRBV12-3/TRBV12-4
D: NA
size: NA
J: TRBJ1-1

DNA: TGTGCCAGCACCTCACGTGGCGCAGGGACCTACGAGCAGTACTTC
CDR3: CASTSRGAGTYEQYF
V: TRBV28
D: NA
size: NA
J: TRBJ2-7

DNA: TGCAGCGTTAAGGACGGCGGGTTTAATGAAAAACTGTTTTTT
CDR3: CSVKDGGFNEKLFF
V: TRBV29-1
D: NA
size: NA
J: TRBJ1-4

DNA: TGTGCCAGCAGTTACTCTCTCTCCGAGCAGTACTTC
CDR3: CASSYSLSEQYF
V: TRBV28
D: NA
size: NA
J: TRBJ2-7

DNA: TGTGCCAGCAGTTTTCAGGGGCTTGACACTGAAGCTTTCTTT
CDR3: CASSFQGLDTEAFF
V: TRBV28
D: NA
size: few
J: TRBJ1-1

DNA: TGCGCCAGCAGCGTGACCCAAACAGGGATAGGAGAGACCCAGCACTTC
CDR3: CASSVTQTGIGETQHF
V: TRBV5-1
D: NA
size: few
J: TRBJ2-5

DNA: TGTGCCAGCAGTTTCACAGGGGGCGCCTATGGCTACACCTTC
CDR3: CASSFTGGAYGYTF
V: TRBV27
D: TRBD1
size: few
J: TRBJ1-2

DNA: TGCGCCAGCAGCTTGGGCGTAGCGGGATTCTCCTACAATGAGCAGTTCTTC
CDR3: CASSLGVAGFSYNEQFF
V: TRBV5-1
D: TRBD2
size: few
J: TRBJ2-1

DNA: TGCAGTGCTAATGGGGCAAACCAGCCCCAGCATTTT
CDR3: CSANGANQPQHF
V: TRBV20-1
D: NA
size: NA
J: TRBJ1-5

DNA: TGCAGTGCTCGCGGGTTAAGCTCCTACGAGCAGTACTTC
CDR3: CSARGLSSYEQYF
V: TRBV20-1
D: NA
size: NA
J: TRBJ2-7

DNA: TGTGCCAGCAGTTCATACCTTGGTATGAACACTGAAGCTTTCTTT
CDR3: CASSSYLGMNTEAFF
V: TRBV12-3/TRBV12-4
D: NA
size: NA
J: TRBJ1-1

DNA: TGTGCCATCAGTGAGACTCGGTCGGAGACCCAGTACTTC
CDR3: CAISETRSETQYF
V: TRBV10-3
D: NA
size: NA
J: TRBJ2-5

DNA: TGTGCCAGCAAGTACAGGTCCTACGAGCAGTACTTC
CDR3: CASKYRSYEQYF
V: TRBV7-4
D: NA
size: few
J: TRBJ2-7

DNA: TGTGCCAGCAGTGAGCAGGGGGTTTCCTACGAGCAGTACTTC
CDR3: CASSEQGVSYEQYF
V: TRBV2
D: TRBD1
size: many
J: TRBJ2-7

DNA: TGCGCCAGCAGCCAATTCCCCGGGGCCCGAGGGGGCGCAGATACGCAGTATTTT
CDR3: CASSQFPGARGGADTQYF
V: TRBV5-1
D: TRBD1
size: few
J: TRBJ2-3

DNA: TGTGCCAGCAGTTTAGTCGCGGGCATTCTACCCAAACCCAATCAAGAGACCCAGTACTTC
CDR3: CASSLVAGILPKPNQETQYF
V: TRBV12-3/TRBV12-4
D: NA
size: few
J: TRBJ2-5

DNA: TGTGCCAGCGGGAATAGCAATGAGCAGTTCTTC
CDR3: CASGNSNEQFF
V: TRBV6-2/TRBV6-3
D: NA
size: NA
J: TRBJ2-1

DNA: TGTGCCAGCAGCTTAGGAGCGGGAGCTGCATTCACGAGGACCGGGGAGCTGTTTTTT
CDR3: CASSLGAGAAFTRTGELFF
V: TRBV11-2
D: TRBD2
size: NA
J: TRBJ2-2

DNA: TGCAGTGCTAGCCCGCGGGGGACTAGCGGCTATGAGCAGTTCTTC
CDR3: CSASPRGTSGYEQFF
V: TRBV20-1
D: TRBD2
size: NA
J: TRBJ2-1

DNA: TGCGCCACCGGACAGGGCGGAAGGACTGAAGCTTTCTTT
CDR3: CATGQGGRTEAFF
V: TRBV10-2
D: TRBD1
size: few
J: TRBJ1-1

DNA: TGTGCCAGCAGCCTTAGCGGGACGGGGGAGACCCAGTACTTC
CDR3: CASSLSGTGETQYF
V: TRBV7-2
D: TRBD2
size: NA
J: TRBJ2-5

DNA: TGCAGTGCGGTCGGGACCCCGGCTTGGGAGACCCAGTACTTC
CDR3: CSAVGTPAWETQYF
V: TRBV20-1
D: NA
size: few
J: TRBJ2-5

DNA: TGCGCCAGCAGGTCCCCTGGTTCAAGCTCCTACGAGCAGTACTTC
CDR3: CASRSPGSSSYEQYF
V: TRBV4-1
D: NA
size: NA
J: TRBJ2-7

DNA: TGTGCCAGCAGTCCGGACGACCGGTCCTACAATGAGCAGTTCTTC
CDR3: CASSPDDRSYNEQFF
V: TRBV6-6
D: NA
size: few
J: TRBJ2-1

DNA: TGTGCCAGCAGACCCAGGGGGCGGGAAGCTTTCTTT
CDR3: CASRPRGREAFF
V: TRBV12-3/TRBV12-4
D: TRBD1
size: few
J: TRBJ1-1

DNA: TGTGCCAGCAGTTATTATGGCGGAGTGAACACTGAAGCTTTCTTT
CDR3: CASSYYGGVNTEAFF
V: TRBV6-6
D: NA
size: NA
J: TRBJ1-1

DNA: TGCGCCAGCAGCCAAGATATGAACGAGCAGTACTTC
CDR3: CASSQDMNEQYF
V: TRBV4-1
D: NA
size: NA
J: TRBJ2-7